Detailed here is one TCR beta chain. Antigen specificity is unknown. These data belong to a study of blood T cells in healthy people across ages. Findings and limits, study-wide: When set beside aged donors, long-lived donors presented more naive CD4+ cells and higher diversity.

Together with a sample-barcoded 5' primer, a J-beta primer mix was included in a second PCR lasting roughly 6 to 12 cycles. One entry per CDR3 protein results from TCRdb running MiXCR on the 5' RACE reads. This repertoire shows under 2 million distinct CDR3 sequences, roughly 30% found once; its top ten account for around 10%. The sequence was obtained from a woman in her twenties or thirties in good health. Input material: blood.

The CDR3: CASSVDRGWGYTF. The DNA of the CDR3 is TGTGCCAGCTCCGTGGACAGGGGATGGGGCTACACCTTC. The V gene is TRBV25-1, the J gene TRBJ1-2; TRBD1 agrees at 9 bases. This CDR3 comprises 13 residues. V was clipped by 8 bases and J by 8 bases; unmatched bases: 9. Germline loops: CDR1 MGHDK, CDR2 SYGVNS.